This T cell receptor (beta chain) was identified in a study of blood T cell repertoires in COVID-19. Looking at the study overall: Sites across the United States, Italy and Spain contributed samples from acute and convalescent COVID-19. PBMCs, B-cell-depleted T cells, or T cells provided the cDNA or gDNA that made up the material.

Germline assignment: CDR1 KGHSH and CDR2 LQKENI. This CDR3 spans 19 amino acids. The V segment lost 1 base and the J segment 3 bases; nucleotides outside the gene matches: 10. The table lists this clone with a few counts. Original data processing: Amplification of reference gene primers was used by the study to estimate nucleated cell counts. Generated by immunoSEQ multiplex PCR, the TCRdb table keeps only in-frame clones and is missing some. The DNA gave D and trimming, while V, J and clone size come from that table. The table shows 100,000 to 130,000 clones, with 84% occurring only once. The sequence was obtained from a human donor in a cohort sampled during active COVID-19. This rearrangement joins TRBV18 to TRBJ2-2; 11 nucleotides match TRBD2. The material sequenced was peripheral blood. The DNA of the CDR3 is TGTGCCAGCTCACCACAGGGACTAGCGGAGCCCCACGACACCGGGGAGCTGTTTTTT. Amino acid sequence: CASSPQGLAEPHDTGELFF.